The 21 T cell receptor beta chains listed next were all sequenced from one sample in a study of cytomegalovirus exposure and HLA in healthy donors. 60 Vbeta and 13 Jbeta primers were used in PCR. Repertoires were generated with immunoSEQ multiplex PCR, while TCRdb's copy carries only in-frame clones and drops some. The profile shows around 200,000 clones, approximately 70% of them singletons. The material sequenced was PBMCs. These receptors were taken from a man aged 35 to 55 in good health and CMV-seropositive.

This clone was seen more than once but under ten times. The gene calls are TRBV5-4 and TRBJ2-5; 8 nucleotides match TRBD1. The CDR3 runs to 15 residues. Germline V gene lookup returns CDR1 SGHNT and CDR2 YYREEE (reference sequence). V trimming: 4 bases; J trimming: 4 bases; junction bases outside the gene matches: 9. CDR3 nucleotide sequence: TGTGCCAGCAGCGGCCGACAGGGGAAGGTAGAGACCCAGTACTTC. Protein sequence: CASSGRQGKVETQYF. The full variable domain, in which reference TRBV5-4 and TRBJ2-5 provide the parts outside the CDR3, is ETGVTQSPTHLIKTRGQQVTLRCSSQSGHNTVSWYQQALGQGPQFIFQYYREEENGRGNFPPRFSGLQFPNYSSELNVNALELDDSALYLCASSGRQGKVETQYFGPGTRLLVL.

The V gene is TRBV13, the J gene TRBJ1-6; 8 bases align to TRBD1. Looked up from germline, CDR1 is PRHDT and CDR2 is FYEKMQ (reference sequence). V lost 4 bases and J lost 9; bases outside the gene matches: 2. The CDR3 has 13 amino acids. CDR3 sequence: CASSSDRVSPLHF. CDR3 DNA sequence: TGTGCCAGCAGCTCGGACAGGGTTTCACCCCTCCACTTT.

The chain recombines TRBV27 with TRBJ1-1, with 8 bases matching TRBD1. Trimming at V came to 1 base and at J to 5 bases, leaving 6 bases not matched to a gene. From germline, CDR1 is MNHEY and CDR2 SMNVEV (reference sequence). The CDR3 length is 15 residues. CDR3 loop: CASSLLGTGITEAFF. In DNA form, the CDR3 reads TGTGCCAGCAGTTTATTGGGGACAGGTATAACTGAAGCTTTCTTT.

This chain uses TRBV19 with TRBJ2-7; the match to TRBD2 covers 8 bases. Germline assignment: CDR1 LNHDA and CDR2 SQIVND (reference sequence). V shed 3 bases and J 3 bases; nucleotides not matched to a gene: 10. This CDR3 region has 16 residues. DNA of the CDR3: TGTGCCAGTAGTATCGGCGGGCGGGGGGCCTACTACGAGCAGTACTTC. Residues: CASSIGGRGAYYEQYF.

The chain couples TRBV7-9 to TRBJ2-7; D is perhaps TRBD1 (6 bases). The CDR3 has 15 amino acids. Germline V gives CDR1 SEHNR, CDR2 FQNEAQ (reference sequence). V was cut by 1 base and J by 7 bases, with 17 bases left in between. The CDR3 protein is CASSLEDRRPDEQYF. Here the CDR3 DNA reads TGTGCCAGCAGCTTAGAAGACAGGCGACCTGATGAGCAGTACTTC.

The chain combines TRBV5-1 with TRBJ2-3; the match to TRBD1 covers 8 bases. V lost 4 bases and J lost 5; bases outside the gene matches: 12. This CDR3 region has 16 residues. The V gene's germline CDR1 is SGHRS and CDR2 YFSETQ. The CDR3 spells CASSSPPGQGQDTQYF. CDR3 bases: TGCGCCAGCAGCAGCCCCCCCGGACAGGGACAAGATACGCAGTATTTT.

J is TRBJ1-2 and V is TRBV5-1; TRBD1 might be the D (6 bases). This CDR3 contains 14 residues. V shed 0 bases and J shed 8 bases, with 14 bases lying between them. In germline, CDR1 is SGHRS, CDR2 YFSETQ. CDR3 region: CASSLGRGRGGYTF. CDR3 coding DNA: TGCGCCAGCAGCTTGGGCAGGGGTAGAGGCGGCTACACCTTC. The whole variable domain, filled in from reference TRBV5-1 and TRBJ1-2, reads KAGVTQTPRYLIKTRGQQVTLSCSPISGHRSVSWYQQTPGQGLQFLFEYFSETQRNKGNFPGRFSGRQFSNSRSEMNVSTLELGDSALYLCASSLGRGRGGYTFGSGTRLTVV.

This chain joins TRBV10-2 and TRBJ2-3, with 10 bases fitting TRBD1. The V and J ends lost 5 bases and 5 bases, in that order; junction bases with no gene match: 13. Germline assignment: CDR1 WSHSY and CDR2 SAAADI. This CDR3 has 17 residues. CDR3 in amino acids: CASSPSTGTGDEDTQYF. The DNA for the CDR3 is TGCGCCAGCAGTCCCTCCACGGGGACAGGGGATGAAGATACGCAGTATTTT.

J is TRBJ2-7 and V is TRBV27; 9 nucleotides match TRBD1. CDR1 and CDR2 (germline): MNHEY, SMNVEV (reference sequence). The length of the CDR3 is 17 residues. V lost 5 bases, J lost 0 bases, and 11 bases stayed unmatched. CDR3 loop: CASSPPPYRGPSYEQYF. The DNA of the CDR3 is TGTGCCAGCAGTCCTCCCCCTTACAGGGGGCCCTCCTACGAGCAGTACTTC.

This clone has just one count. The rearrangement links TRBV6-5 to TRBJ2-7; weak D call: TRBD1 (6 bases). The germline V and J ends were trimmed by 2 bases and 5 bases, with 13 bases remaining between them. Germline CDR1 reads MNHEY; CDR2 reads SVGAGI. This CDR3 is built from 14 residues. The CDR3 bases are TGTGCCAGCAGTTACGTACAGGGTGGGGACGAGCAGTACTTC. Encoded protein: CASSYVQGGDEQYF.

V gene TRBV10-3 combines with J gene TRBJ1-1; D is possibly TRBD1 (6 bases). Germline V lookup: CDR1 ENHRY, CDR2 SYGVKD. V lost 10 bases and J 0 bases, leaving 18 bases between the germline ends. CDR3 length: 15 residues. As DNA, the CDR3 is TGTGCCACCCGGGACAAAATAGTCATGAACACTGAAGCTTTCTTT. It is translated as CATRDKIVMNTEAFF.

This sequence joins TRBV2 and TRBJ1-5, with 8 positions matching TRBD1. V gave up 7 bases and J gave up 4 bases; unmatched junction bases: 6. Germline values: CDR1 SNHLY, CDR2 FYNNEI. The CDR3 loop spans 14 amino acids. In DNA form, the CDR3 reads TGTGCCAGCACGATTGGACAGGGAAATCAGCCCCAGCATTTT. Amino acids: CASTIGQGNQPQHF.

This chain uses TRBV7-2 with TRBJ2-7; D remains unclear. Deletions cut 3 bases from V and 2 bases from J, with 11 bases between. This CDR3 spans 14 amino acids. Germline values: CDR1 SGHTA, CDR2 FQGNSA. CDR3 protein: CASSLERTPYEQYF. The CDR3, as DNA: TGTGCCAGCAGCTTGGAGAGAACGCCCTACGAGCAGTACTTC.

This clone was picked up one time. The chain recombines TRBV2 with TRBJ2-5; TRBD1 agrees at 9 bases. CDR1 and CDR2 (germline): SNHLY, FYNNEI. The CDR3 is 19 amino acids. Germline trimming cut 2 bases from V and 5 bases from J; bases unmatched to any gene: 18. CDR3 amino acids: CASSELVHLGGQGPETQYF. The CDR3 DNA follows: TGTGCCAGCAGTGAATTGGTCCATTTGGGGGGACAGGGTCCGGAGACCCAGTACTTC.

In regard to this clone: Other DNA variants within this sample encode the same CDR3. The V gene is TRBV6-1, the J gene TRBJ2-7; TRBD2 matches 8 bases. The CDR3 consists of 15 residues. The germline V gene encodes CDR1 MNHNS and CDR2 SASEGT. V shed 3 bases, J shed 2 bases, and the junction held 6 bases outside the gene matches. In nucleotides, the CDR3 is TGTGCCAGCAGTGATTGGGCGGGGGGCACCTACGAGCAGTACTTC. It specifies CASSDWAGGTYEQYF.

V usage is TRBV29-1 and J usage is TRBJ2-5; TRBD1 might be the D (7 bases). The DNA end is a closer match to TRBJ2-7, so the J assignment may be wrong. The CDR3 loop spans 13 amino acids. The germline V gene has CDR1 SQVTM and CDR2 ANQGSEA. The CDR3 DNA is TGCAGCGTCGTAGACTTCCAGGGGGGCGAGCAGTACTTC. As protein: CSVVDFQGGEQYF.

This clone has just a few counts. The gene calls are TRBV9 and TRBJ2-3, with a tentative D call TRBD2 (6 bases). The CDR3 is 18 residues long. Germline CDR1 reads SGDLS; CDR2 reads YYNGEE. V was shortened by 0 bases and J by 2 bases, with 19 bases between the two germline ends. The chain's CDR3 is CASSVVAGWSGVTDTQYF. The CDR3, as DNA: TGTGCCAGCAGCGTAGTGGCGGGTTGGTCGGGGGTCACAGATACGCAGTATTTT.

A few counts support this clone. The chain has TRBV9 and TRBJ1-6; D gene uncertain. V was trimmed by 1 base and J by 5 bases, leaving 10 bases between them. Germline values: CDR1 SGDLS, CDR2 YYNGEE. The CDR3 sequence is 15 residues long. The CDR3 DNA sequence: TGTGCCAGCAGCGTAACGACAAAGAATAATTCACCCCTCCACTTT. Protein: CASSVTTKNNSPLHF.

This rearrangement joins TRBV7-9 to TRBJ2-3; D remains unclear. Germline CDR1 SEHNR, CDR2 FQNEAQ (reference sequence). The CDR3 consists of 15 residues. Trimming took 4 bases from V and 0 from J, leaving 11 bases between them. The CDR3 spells CASSYRLTSTDTQYF. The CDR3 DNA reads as TGTGCCAGCAGCTATAGACTCACTAGCACAGATACGCAGTATTTT.

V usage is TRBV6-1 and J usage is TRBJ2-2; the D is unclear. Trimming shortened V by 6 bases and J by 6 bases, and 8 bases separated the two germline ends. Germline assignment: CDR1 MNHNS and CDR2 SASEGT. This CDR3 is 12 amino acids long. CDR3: CASSPLPGELFF. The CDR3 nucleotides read TGTGCCAGCAGCCCTCTCCCCGGGGAGCTGTTTTTT.

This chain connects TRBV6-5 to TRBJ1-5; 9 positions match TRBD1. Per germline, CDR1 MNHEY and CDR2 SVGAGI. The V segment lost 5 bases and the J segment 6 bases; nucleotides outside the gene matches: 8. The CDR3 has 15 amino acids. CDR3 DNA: TGTGCCAGCAGTGTCCGGGACAGGGACTTTCAGCCCCAGCATTTT. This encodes CASSVRDRDFQPQHF.